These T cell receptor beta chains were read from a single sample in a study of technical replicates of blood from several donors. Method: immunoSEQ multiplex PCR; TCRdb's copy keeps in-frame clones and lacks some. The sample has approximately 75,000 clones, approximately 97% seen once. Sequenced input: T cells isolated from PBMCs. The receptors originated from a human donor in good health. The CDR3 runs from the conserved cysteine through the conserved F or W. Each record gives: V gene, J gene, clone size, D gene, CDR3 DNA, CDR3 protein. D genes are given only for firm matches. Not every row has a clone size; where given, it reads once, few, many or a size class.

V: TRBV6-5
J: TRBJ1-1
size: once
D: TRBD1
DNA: TGTGCCAGCAGTTACTACACCCCGACAGGGGCCGAGGCTTTCTTT
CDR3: CASSYYTPTGAEAFF

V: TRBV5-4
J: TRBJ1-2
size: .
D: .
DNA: TGTGCCAGCAGCTTGGCGCAGACAGGACCAGGTGGCTACACCTTC
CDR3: CASSLAQTGPGGYTF

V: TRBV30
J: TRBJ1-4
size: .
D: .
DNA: TGTGCCTGGGCGGCCGCGGGTTTGGAAAAACTGTTTTTT
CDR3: CAWAAAGLEKLFF

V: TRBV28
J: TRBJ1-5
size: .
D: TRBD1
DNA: TGTGCCAGCATGAAGGACAGGGGAGGAGGTCAGCCCCAGCATTTT
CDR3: CASMKDRGGGQPQHF

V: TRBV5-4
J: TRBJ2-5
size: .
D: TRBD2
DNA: TGTGCCAGCAGCTTGGGTTCGGGAGGGTCGAAGACCCAGTACTTC
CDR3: CASSLGSGGSKTQYF

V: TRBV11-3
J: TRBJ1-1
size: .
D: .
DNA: TGTGCCAGCAGCTTAGACCCTCTGCAGGGCACTGAAGCTTTCTTT
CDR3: CASSLDPLQGTEAFF

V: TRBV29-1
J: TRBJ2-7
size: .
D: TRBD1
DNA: TGCAGCGTCGCGACAGGGCGAGGCTACGAGCAGTACTTC
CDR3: CSVATGRGYEQYF

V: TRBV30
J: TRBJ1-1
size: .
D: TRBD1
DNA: TGTGCCTGGATAGCGGGACAGCTAAACACTGAAGCTTTCTTT
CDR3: CAWIAGQLNTEAFF

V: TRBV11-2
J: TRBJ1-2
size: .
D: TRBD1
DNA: TGTGCCAGCAGAAGGACAGGGGATTATGGCTACACCTTC
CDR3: CASRRTGDYGYTF

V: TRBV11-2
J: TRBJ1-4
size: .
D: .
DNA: TGTGCCAGCAGCCCCGACGTAGGACAGACTAATGAAAAACTGTTTTTT
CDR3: CASSPDVGQTNEKLFF

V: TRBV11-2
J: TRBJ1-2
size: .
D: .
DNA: TGTGCCAGCAGCTTCCAGGCAGTACCCTATGGCTACACCTTC
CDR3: CASSFQAVPYGYTF

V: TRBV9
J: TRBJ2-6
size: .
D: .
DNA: TGTGCCAGCAGCGTAATCTCAGGGGCTGGGGCCAACGTCCTGACTTTC
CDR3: CASSVISGAGANVLTF

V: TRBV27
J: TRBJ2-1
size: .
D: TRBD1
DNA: TGTGCCAGCAGTCGACAGGGTTTCGATGAGCAGTTCTTC
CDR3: CASSRQGFDEQFF

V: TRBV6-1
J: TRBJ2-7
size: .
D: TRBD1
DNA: TGTGCCAGCAGAAGGACAGGGGGCATTTACGAGCAGTACTTC
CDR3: CASRRTGGIYEQYF

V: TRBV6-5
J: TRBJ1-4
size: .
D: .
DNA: TGTGCCAGCAGCGACAGGTCCGCTTCTAATGAAAAACTGTTTTTT
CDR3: CASSDRSASNEKLFF

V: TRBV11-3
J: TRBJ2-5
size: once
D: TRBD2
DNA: TGTGCCAGCAGCCTGGGACTAGCGGGGGGTCCGCTCGTTAGGACCCAGTACTTC
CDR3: CASSLGLAGGPLVRTQYF

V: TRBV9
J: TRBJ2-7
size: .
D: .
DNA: TGTGCCAGCAGCGTAGCTTCCCAGGGATCCTACGAGCAGTACTTC
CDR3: CASSVASQGSYEQYF

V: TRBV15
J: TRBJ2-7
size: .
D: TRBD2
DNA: TGTGCCACCAGCCGTATGGGCGGGAGCCGCACCTACGAGCAGTACTTC
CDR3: CATSRMGGSRTYEQYF

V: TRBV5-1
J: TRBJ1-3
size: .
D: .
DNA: TGCGCCAGCAGCTTGGCTCAGTCCTCTGGAAACACCATATATTTT
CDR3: CASSLAQSSGNTIYF

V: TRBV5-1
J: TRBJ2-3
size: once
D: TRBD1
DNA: TGCGCCAGCAGCTCCGGGACAGGGGGAGACGGCACAGATACGCAGTATTTT
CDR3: CASSSGTGGDGTDTQYF

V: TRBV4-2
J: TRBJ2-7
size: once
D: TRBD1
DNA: TGTGCCAGCAGCCAAGATCTTGGGACAGGGCACTACGAGCAGTACTTC
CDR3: CASSQDLGTGHYEQYF

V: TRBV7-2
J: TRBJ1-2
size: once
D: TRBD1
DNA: TGTGCCAGCAGCTTAGACAGGACAGGGTCCTATGGCTACACCTTC
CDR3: CASSLDRTGSYGYTF

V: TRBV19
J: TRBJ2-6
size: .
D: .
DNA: TGTGCCAGTAGACGCGCCGGGTCTGGTGCAGGGCTCGCTGGGGCCAACGTCCTGACTTTC
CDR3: CASRRAGSGAGLAGANVLTF

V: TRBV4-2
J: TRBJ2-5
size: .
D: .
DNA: TGTGCCAGCAGCCAAGGTGGGCAATCGGAGACCCAGTACTTC
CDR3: CASSQGGQSETQYF

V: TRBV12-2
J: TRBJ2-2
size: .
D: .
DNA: TGTGCAGGGCTCCCCGAGCGGGAGTTAACCCAGAACACCGGGGAGCTGTTTTTT
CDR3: CAGLPERELTQNTGELFF

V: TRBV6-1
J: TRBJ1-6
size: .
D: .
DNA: TGTGCCAGCAGTGCCGGCAGGGGAAGCACTGGTTCACCCCTCCACTTT
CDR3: CASSAGRGSTGSPLHF

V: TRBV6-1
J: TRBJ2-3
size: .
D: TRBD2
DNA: TGTGCCAGCAGTGTTGGCGGGGGGAGCACAGATACGCAGTATTTT
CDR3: CASSVGGGSTDTQYF

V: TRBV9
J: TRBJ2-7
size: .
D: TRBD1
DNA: TGTGCCAGCAGCGTAGATGGGACAGGGTTCGAGCAGTACTTC
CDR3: CASSVDGTGFEQYF

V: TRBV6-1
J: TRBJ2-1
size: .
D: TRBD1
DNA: TGTGCCAGCAGTGAAGAAGGGGAGGGACAGGGACCGAATGAGCAGTTCTTC
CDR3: CASSEEGEGQGPNEQFF

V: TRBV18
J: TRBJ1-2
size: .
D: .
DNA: TGTGCCAGCTCACCAGTAGCCGGGGAAGGAAACTATGGCTACACCTTC
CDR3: CASSPVAGEGNYGYTF

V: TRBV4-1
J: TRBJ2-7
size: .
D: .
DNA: TGCGCCAGCAGCCAAGATTTCGGGGTCCCCTCCTACGAGCAGTACTTC
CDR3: CASSQDFGVPSYEQYF

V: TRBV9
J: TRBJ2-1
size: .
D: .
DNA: TGTGCCAGCAGCACCCCGGGGGTGGCTGGGCAGTTCTTC
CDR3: CASSTPGVAGQFF

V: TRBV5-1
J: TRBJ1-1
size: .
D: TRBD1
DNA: TGCGCCAGCAGCTTGGGTATGGACAGGGGAGAGGCTTTCTTT
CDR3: CASSLGMDRGEAFF

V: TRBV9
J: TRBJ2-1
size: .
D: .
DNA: TGTGCCAGCAGCGTAGCAGTAGCCCTAGCCGGGATTTACAATGAGCAGTTCTTC
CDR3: CASSVAVALAGIYNEQFF

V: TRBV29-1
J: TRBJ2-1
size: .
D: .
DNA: TGCAGCGTTTCCGGAACTAGTATGGGCGATGAGCAGTTCTTC
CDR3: CSVSGTSMGDEQFF

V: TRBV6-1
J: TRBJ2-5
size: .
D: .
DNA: TGTGCCAGCAGTGAGGTTACAGGGAGCCAAGAGACCCAGTACTTC
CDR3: CASSEVTGSQETQYF

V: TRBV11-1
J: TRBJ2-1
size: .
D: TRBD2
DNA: TGTGCCAGCAGCTTAGGGGCGGGAGGCCGGGAGCAGTTCTTC
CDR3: CASSLGAGGREQFF

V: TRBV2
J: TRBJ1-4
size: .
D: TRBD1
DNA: TGTGCCAGCAGTGACGGTAGGGGGCGCGAAAAACTGTTTTTT
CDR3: CASSDGRGREKLFF

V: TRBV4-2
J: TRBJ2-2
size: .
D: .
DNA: TGTGCCAGCAGCAGGGGGAACACCGGGGAGCTGTTTTTT
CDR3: CASSRGNTGELFF

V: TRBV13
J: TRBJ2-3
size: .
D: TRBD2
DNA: TGTGCCAGCAGCCTCGTGAAGGGGATGGTGGTGAGCGGGGGGCCTTATCCAGATACGCAGTATTTT
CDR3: CASSLVKGMVVSGGPYPDTQYF

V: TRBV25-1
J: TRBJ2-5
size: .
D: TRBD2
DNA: TGTGCCAGCAGTAAAGGACTAGCGGGAGTCGGAGAGACCCAGTACTTC
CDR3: CASSKGLAGVGETQYF

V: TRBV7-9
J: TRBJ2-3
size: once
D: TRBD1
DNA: TGTGCCAGCAGCTTTCGTTCACAGGGGGCATGGTCACCGGATACGCAGTATTTT
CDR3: CASSFRSQGAWSPDTQYF

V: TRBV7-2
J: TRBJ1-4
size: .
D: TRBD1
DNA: TGTGCCAGCAGTCGTACAGGGGCTTATAATGAAAAACTGTTTTTT
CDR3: CASSRTGAYNEKLFF

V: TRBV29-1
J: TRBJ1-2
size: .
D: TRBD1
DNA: TGCAGCGCCGGGACAGTTTGGGGCTACACCTTC
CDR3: CSAGTVWGYTF

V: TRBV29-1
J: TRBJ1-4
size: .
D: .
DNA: TGCAGCGCCCAGCTGGGACTTAACGAAAAACTGTTTTTT
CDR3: CSAQLGLNEKLFF

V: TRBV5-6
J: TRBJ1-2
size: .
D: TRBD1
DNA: TGTGCCAGCAGCAAGGGACAGGGGGCATATGGCTACACCTTC
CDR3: CASSKGQGAYGYTF

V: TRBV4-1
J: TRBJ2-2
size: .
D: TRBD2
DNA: TGCGCCAGCAGCCCTAATAGCGGGGCGAACACCGGGGAGCTGTTTTTT
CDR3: CASSPNSGANTGELFF

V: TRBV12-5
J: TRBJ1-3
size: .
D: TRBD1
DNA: TGTGCTAGTGGTCCGAACCAGGGGGCACTTGGAAACACCATATATTTT
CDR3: CASGPNQGALGNTIYF

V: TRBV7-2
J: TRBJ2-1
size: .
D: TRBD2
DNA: TGTGCCAGCATTTCATTCGGCGGGAGGAGGTCCCATGAGCAGTTCTTC
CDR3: CASISFGGRRSHEQFF

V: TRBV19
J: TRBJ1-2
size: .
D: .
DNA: TGTGCCAGCTTAACAGAGAACTATGGCTACACCTTC
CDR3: CASLTENYGYTF